The 11 T cell receptor beta chains below all came from one sample that was sequenced in a study of T cells in Graves' hyperthyroidism and ophthalmopathy. Amplified TCR beta CDR3 regions came from RNA transcripts. First-round RT-PCR targeting the TCR CDR3 was performed with the HTBI primer set. TCRdb ran MiXCR on the multiplex PCR reads and lists one entry per CDR3 protein. The sample lists about 610,000 distinct CDR3 sequences, approximately 16% occurring once. The sequencing sample was made of blood. These receptor sequences come from a woman between 40 and 50 years old with Graves' ophthalmopathy.

This chain joins TRBV4-1 and TRBJ1-2, with unresolved D. The CDR3 runs 16 residues. Germline-derived CDR1 and CDR2 are MGHRA and YSYEKL. The V gene lost 0 bases and the J gene lost 4 bases, with 15 bases spanning the gap. CDR3 region: CASSQDRATFIYGYTF. The CDR3 region has the DNA TGCGCCAGCAGCCAAGATAGGGCAACCTTTATCTATGGCTACACCTTC.

This clonotype was found a few times. The chain joins TRBV19 to TRBJ1-6, with 8 bases identical to TRBD1. The V and J ends lost 6 bases and 10 bases, in that order; junction bases with no gene match: 8. This CDR3 region has 14 residues. Germline V CDR1 and CDR2: LNHDA, SQIVND (reference sequence). CDR3 nucleotide sequence: TGTGCCAGTAGCTACGGGACAGGATGGTCACCCCTCCACTTT. Its protein is CASSYGTGWSPLHF. Using reference TRBV19 and TRBJ1-6 for the parts outside the CDR3, the full variable domain is DGGITQSPKYLFRKEGQNVTLSCEQNLNHDAMYWYRQDPGQGLRLIYYSQIVNDFQKGDIAEGYSVSREKKESFPLTVTSAQKNPTAFYLCASSYGTGWSPLHFGNGTRLTVT.

As concerns this clonotype: A clone one base away is much larger, so this may be a read error. The chain combines TRBV2 with TRBJ1-2; D is unresolved. This CDR3 has 14 amino acids. Germline V gene lookup returns CDR1 SNHLY and CDR2 FYNNEI. CDR3 loop: CASRIMVVSYSYTF. CDR3 DNA: TGTGCCAGCAGAATTATGGTTGTTAGCTATAGCTACACCTTC.

In its sample, this clonotype was seen a few times. The chain couples TRBV10-3 to TRBJ1-1; a possible D gene is TRBD1 (5 bases). The CDR3 has 15 amino acids. Trimming removed 3 bases from V and 4 bases from J, with 15 bases in between. The germline V gene has CDR1 ENHRY and CDR2 SYGVKD. CDR3 region: CAISEPGPQGTEAFF. The CDR3 DNA sequence: TGTGCCATCAGTGAACCGGGCCCGCAGGGCACTGAAGCTTTCTTT.

The CDR3 protein is CASSLDQGGSEQYF. The CDR3 DNA reads as TGTGCCAGCAGTTTAGACCAGGGGGGCTCCGAGCAGTACTTC. The rearrangement links TRBV28 to TRBJ2-7; tentatively, D is TRBD1 (7 bases). Between the trimmed V and J ends, which lost 2 bases and 6 bases, there was a span of 14 bases. This CDR3 has 14 amino acids. Germline V gene lookup returns CDR1 MDHEN and CDR2 SYDVKM.

J is TRBJ1-1 and V is TRBV7-6; D call uncertain. Trimming took off 1 base at V and 0 bases at J, with 12 bases between the two ends. The CDR3 loop spans 16 amino acids. Germline loops: CDR1 SGHVS, CDR2 FNYEAQ. The CDR3 sequence: CASSLDALAMNTEAFF. The CDR3 DNA follows: TGTGCCAGCAGCTTAGATGCCTTAGCGATGAACACTGAAGCTTTCTTT.

This clonotype was counted between two and nine times. The rearrangement joins TRBV7-9 to TRBJ2-1, with TRBD2 matching 9 bases. The length of the CDR3 is 16 residues. Per germline, CDR1 SEHNR and CDR2 FQNEAQ (reference sequence). Germline trimming cut 4 bases from V and 4 bases from J; bases unmatched to any gene: 8. The CDR3 spells CASSSTVAGVYNEQFF. The CDR3 DNA sequence: TGTGCCAGCAGCTCCACAGTAGCGGGGGTATACAATGAGCAGTTCTTC. Together with reference TRBV7-9 and TRBJ2-1, the CDR3 gives the full variable domain: DTGVSQNPRHKITKRGQNVTFRCDPISEHNRLYWYRQTLGQGPEFLTYFQNEAQLEKSRLLSDRFSAERPKGSFSTLEIQRTEQGDSAMYLCASSSTVAGVYNEQFFGPGTRLTVL.

The rearrangement joins TRBV6-5 to TRBJ1-4; TRBD1 aligns across 8 bases. V dropped 4 bases and J dropped 4; count of bases not matched to a gene: 5. The CDR3 is 15 residues long. Germline V lookup: CDR1 MNHEY, CDR2 SVGAGI. The CDR3 nucleotides are TGTGCCAGCAGTTTCCTTGACAGGGGTAATGAAAAACTGTTTTTT. Amino acids: CASSFLDRGNEKLFF.

There are many counts of this clonotype. CDR3 DNA: TGTGCCAGCAGCTTTTTTCGGACAGGTACCGTGAACACTGAAGCTTTCTTT. It encodes CASSFFRTGTVNTEAFF. V and J are TRBV5-6 and TRBJ1-1; the match to TRBD1 covers 7 bases. Germline values: CDR1 SGHDT, CDR2 YYEEEE. V shed 2 bases, J shed 0 bases, and the junction held 10 bases outside the gene matches. This CDR3 contains 17 residues.

This clonotype was picked up many times. This rearrangement joins TRBV27 to TRBJ1-1; 7 bases fit TRBD1. Germline V gene sequence: CDR1 MNHEY, CDR2 SMNVEV (reference sequence). V was clipped by 7 bases and J by 4 bases; unmatched bases: 9. The CDR3 extends over 14 amino acids. The CDR3 DNA reads as TGTGCCAGCAACCCGACAGGGACCACCACTGAAGCTTTCTTT. Translated: CASNPTGTTTEAFF.

This clonotype was seen more than once but under ten times. The chain is built from TRBV12-3 or TRBV12-4 and TRBJ2-4, with a weak D call TRBD2 (5 bases). The CDR3 loop spans 13 amino acids. The ends were cut back, 7 bases at V and 2 bases at J, with 9 bases in the middle. The CDR3 here is CASTPGTKNIQYF. The CDR3 DNA reads as TGTGCCAGCACCCCGGGGACCAAAAACATTCAGTACTTC.